The sequence of this T cell receptor beta chain was determined in a study of control samples from healthy donors and cancer patients. Trimming removed 0 bases at V and 7 bases at J, with 12 bases between. The CDR3 runs to 15 residues. The germline V gene encodes CDR1 LGHDT and CDR2 YNNKEL (reference sequence). The assay was immunoSEQ multiplex PCR, and TCRdb's table has in-frame clones only and misses some. The sample records 100,000 to 150,000 clones, 92% being singletons. Specimen: blood. The rearrangement uses TRBV3-1 (or the pseudogene TRBV3-2) and TRBJ1-4; tentative D call: TRBD1 (5 bases). The source of this sequence is a young man in good health. Here the CDR3 DNA reads TGTGCCAGCAGCCAAGATTGGGGGGTTAGTGAAAAACTGTTTTTT. Protein: CASSQDWGVSEKLFF.